This T cell receptor beta chain was observed in a study of cytomegalovirus exposure and HLA in healthy donors. Study-level background: HLA-typed donors were the source of approximately 86 million unique TCRs held in an early data release. Points from the study as a whole: What a later analysis showed was that several of the most significant clusters appeared linked to common viral pathogens. Using a false discovery rate of 0.05, a later analysis showed that 16,951 TCR beta sequences were associated with HLA alleles. A later analysis linked a missense DCLRE1C variant to TCR beta V- and J-gene trimming.

As to this clone: Its matching antigen is unknown.

PCR used 60 Vbeta primers and 13 Jbeta primers. The protocol was immunoSEQ multiplex PCR, while the TCRdb copy is restricted to in-frame clones and leaves out a portion. The sample has 150,000 to 200,000 clones; about 80% are singletons. Trimming removed 0 bases from V and 0 bases from J; junction bases left unmatched: 4. CDR3 size: 16 residues. The germline gives CDR1 SQVTM, CDR2 ANQGSEA. The sample comprised PBMCs. The receptor's source is a woman aged 50 to 60 in good health and CMV-seropositive. The chain carries TRBV29-1 and TRBJ2-1; 8 nucleotides agree with TRBD2. The CDR3 loop is CSVEDVGGASYNEQFF. The CDR3 bases are TGCAGCGTTGAAGACGTCGGGGGGGCCTCCTACAATGAGCAGTTCTTC.